One and the same sample provided the 20 T cell receptor beta chains below, sequenced in a study of T cells in Graves' hyperthyroidism and ophthalmopathy. There were TCR beta CDR3 regions amplified from RNA transcripts. Using the HTBI primer set, a first-round RT-PCR was run on the TCR CDR3. MiXCR, applied by TCRdb to the multiplex PCR reads, yields one record per CDR3 protein. The table includes hundreds of thousands of distinct CDR3 sequences, roughly a quarter detected once. Sequenced sample: blood. Receptor source: a woman in her thirties with Graves' ophthalmopathy.

The J gene is TRBJ1-1, the V gene TRBV10-2; D remains unclear. CDR1 and CDR2 from the germline V gene are WSHSY and SAAADI. V was shortened by 3 bases and J by 1 base, with 12 bases between the two germline ends. This CDR3 spans 15 amino acids. The CDR3 DNA is TGCGCCAGCAGTGATTTGGTAGTGGGGAACACTGAAGCTTTCTTT. This codes for CASSDLVVGNTEAFF.

This clonotype was seen many times. CDR3 DNA: TGTGCCACCAGCAGAGATCGAAGGAGAGCAACCGGGGAGCTGTTTTTT. Translating it yields CATSRDRRRATGELFF. The V gene is TRBV15, the J gene TRBJ2-2; D is unresolved. Germline-derived CDR1 and CDR2 are LNHNV and YYDKDF (reference sequence). This CDR3 contains 16 residues. The V and J ends lost 0 bases and 5 bases respectively, with 13 bases between them.

This clonotype was detected many times. The V and J genes are TRBV6-1 and TRBJ1-6; D possibly corresponds to TRBD1 (5 bases). Germline CDR1 reads MNHNS; CDR2 reads SASEGT. The CDR3 totals 14 residues. The V end was cut by 5 bases, the J end by 10 bases, with 15 bases between. Here the CDR3 DNA reads TGTGCCAGCAGTCCTTTGGACATTCAGTCACCCCTCCACTTT. This gives the protein CASSPLDIQSPLHF.

The chain joins TRBV6-1 to TRBJ2-7; 16 bases are shared with TRBD2. CDR1 MNHNS and CDR2 SASEGT come from the germline V gene. The V and J ends lost 7 bases and 3 bases, in that order; junction bases with no gene match: 6. The CDR3 extends over 16 amino acids. CDR3: CASIRGLAGGHYEQYF. The CDR3 region has the DNA TGTGCCAGCATTCGGGGACTAGCGGGGGGGCACTACGAGCAGTACTTC.

This clonotype came up many times. The chain is built from TRBV9 and TRBJ1-2, with D unclear. The V end was cut by 3 bases, the J end by 8 bases, with 17 bases between. Germline assignment: CDR1 SGDLS and CDR2 YYNGEE. The CDR3 extends over 14 amino acids. CDR3 sequence reads: CASSGLKGGGGYTF. The CDR3 DNA follows: TGTGCCAGCAGCGGTTTGAAGGGAGGAGGAGGCTACACCTTC.

The chain couples TRBV6-1 to TRBJ1-2; TRBD1 matches 9 bases. The CDR3 covers 18 residues. Germline values: CDR1 MNHNS, CDR2 SASEGT. V lost 4 bases to trimming and J lost 2 bases; unmatched junction nucleotides: 14. The CDR3 spells CASSVGRRTGDFNYGYTF. CDR3 DNA: TGTGCCAGCAGTGTGGGAAGGAGGACAGGGGATTTCAACTATGGCTACACCTTC.

This clonotype appeared many times. This rearrangement joins TRBV20-1 to TRBJ2-7, with 10 bases that match TRBD2. Looked up from germline, CDR1 is DFQATT and CDR2 is SNEGSKA (reference sequence). This CDR3 has 14 residues. The junction had 4 bases not matched to a gene; V was cut back by 3 bases and J by 2 bases. The CDR3 spells CSASSLAGAYEQYF. DNA of the CDR3: TGCAGTGCTAGTTCCCTAGCGGGGGCCTACGAGCAGTACTTC.

This clonotype was recorded many times. The chain recombines TRBV12-3 or TRBV12-4 with TRBJ1-2; TRBD1 agrees at 8 bases. Unmatched junction bases numbered 10, after V lost 7 bases and J lost 3 bases. The CDR3 runs to 15 residues. The CDR3 DNA sequence: TGTGCCAGCACCTCAGCAGGGGGCGCCGACTATGGCTACACCTTC. Translated: CASTSAGGADYGYTF.

The sample holds many counts of this clonotype. V and J are TRBV29-1 and TRBJ1-3; unclear D gene. Germline V gives CDR1 SQVTM, CDR2 ANQGSEA. CDR3 length: 14 amino acids. V shed 4 bases and J shed 0 bases, with 10 bases lying between them. The CDR3 protein is CSVANSLSGNTIYF. The CDR3 nucleotides are TGCAGCGTTGCAAACAGCCTCTCTGGAAACACCATATATTTT.

Regarding this clonotype: The germline gene is not matched at one end of the junction; a read error may be the cause. The rearrangement uses TRBV19 and TRBJ2-7, with TRBD2 matching over 8 bases. The CDR3 is 14 amino acids. Germline CDR1 LNHDA, CDR2 SQIVND (reference sequence). CDR3 coding DNA: TGTTCCAGTAGTCCAGCGGGGGCCCCCTACGAGCAGTACTTC. Translated: CSSSPAGAPYEQYF.

This clonotype was recorded at least ten times. V gene TRBV20-1 combines with J gene TRBJ2-7, with D unclear. The V gene lost 3 bases and the J gene lost 0 bases, with 9 bases spanning the gap. Germline CDR1 and CDR2: DFQATT and SNEGSKA (reference sequence). This CDR3 has 13 residues. The CDR3 here is CSARTVSSYEQYF. In DNA, the CDR3 is TGCAGTGCTAGGACGGTTAGCTCCTACGAGCAGTACTTC.

On this clonotype itself: A much larger clone differs from this one at a single base, so this may be a read error. The V call is TRBV7-2, the J call TRBJ1-1, with TRBD1 as a possible D gene (5 bases). The CDR3 covers 14 residues. Trimming took 7 bases from V and 4 from J, leaving 16 bases between them. The germline CDR1 and CDR2 sequences are SGHTA and FQGNSA. CDR3 sequence reads: CASNYLIGTTEAFF. CDR3 DNA: TGTGCCAGCAACTACCTCATAGGGACCACTGAAGCTTTCTTT. Full variable domain (missing parts from reference TRBV7-2 and TRBJ1-1): GAGVSQSPSNKVTEKGKDVELRCDPISGHTALYWYRQSLGQGLEFLIYFQGNSAPDKSGLPSDRFSAERTGGSVSTLTIQRTQQEDSAVYLCASNYLIGTTEAFFGQGTRLTVV.

Concerning this clonotype: With a much larger clone just one base away, this may be a read error. V and J are TRBV6-1 and TRBJ1-1, with 7 bases that match TRBD1. CDR1 is MNHNS and CDR2 is SASEGT in the germline V gene. This CDR3 has 15 amino acids. After removal of 2 bases from V and 7 bases from J, the junction contained 10 bases not matched to a gene. CDR3 amino acids: CASSEQRTGNREAFF. As DNA, the CDR3 is TGTGCCAGCAGTGAACAAAGGACAGGAAACCGTGAAGCTTTCTTT.

In this sample, this clonotype turned up many times. The chain employs TRBV6-1 and TRBJ2-4, with 8 bases that match TRBD1. The junction had 5 bases not matched to a gene; V was cut back by 8 bases and J by 2 bases. The length of the CDR3 is 14 residues. The germline gives CDR1 MNHNS, CDR2 SASEGT. Here the CDR3 reads CASSGGETKNIQYF. CDR3 DNA sequence: TGTGCCAGCTCAGGGGGCGAGACCAAAAACATTCAGTACTTC.

This clonotype was seen at least ten times. V usage is TRBV28 and J usage is TRBJ1-5; D ambiguous. The CDR3 totals 10 residues. Germline CDR1 MDHEN, CDR2 SYDVKM. V was trimmed by 5 bases and J by 5 bases, leaving 1 base between them. In DNA, the CDR3 is TGTGCCAGCAGTGATCAGCCCCAGCATTTT. As protein: CASSDQPQHF.

In this sample, this clonotype turned up many times. The chain recombines TRBV18 with TRBJ2-2, with D possibly being TRBD1 (6 bases). The length of the CDR3 is 14 residues. V lost 5 bases and J 9 bases, leaving 16 bases between the germline ends. Germline CDR1 reads KGHSH; CDR2 reads LQKENI. In nucleotides, the CDR3 is TGTGCCAGCTCATCCGGACAGTCTTACCGGGAGCTGTTTTTT. Its translation: CASSSGQSYRELFF.

This clonotype appeared many times. V and J are TRBV18 and TRBJ2-7; D ambiguous. This CDR3 has 14 residues. V was cut by 0 bases and J by 3 bases, with 9 bases left in between. The germline V gene has CDR1 KGHSH and CDR2 LQKENI. The CDR3 DNA is TGTGCCAGCTCACCACCACTCCTAAGCTACGAGCAGTACTTC. As protein: CASSPPLLSYEQYF.

In this sample, this clonotype turned up many times. V usage is TRBV7-9 and J usage is TRBJ1-1; possible D gene TRBD1, 5 bases. The CDR3 loop spans 14 amino acids. The V end lost 3 bases, the J end lost 4 bases, and 12 bases lay between the germline ends. Per the germline V gene, CDR1 is SEHNR and CDR2 is FQNEAQ (reference sequence). The CDR3 reads CASSFGHLSTEAFF. The CDR3 coding sequence is TGTGCCAGCAGCTTTGGACACTTGAGCACTGAAGCTTTCTTT.

This clonotype was counted only a few times. The chain recombines TRBV28 with TRBJ2-3, with 10 bases identical to TRBD2. CDR3 length: 15 residues. The germline CDR1 and CDR2 sequences are MDHEN and SYDVKM. V trimming: 2 bases; J trimming: 6 bases; junction bases outside the gene matches: 5. The CDR3 here is CASSLAQRGGDTQYF. CDR3 coding DNA: TGTGCCAGCAGTTTAGCCCAGCGGGGGGGGGATACGCAGTATTTT.

This clonotype was seen repeatedly, ten times or more. The J gene is TRBJ1-2, the V gene TRBV10-3, with a tentative D call TRBD1 (6 bases). The germline gives CDR1 ENHRY, CDR2 SYGVKD. V was cut by 2 bases and J by 7 bases, with 14 bases left in between. This CDR3 region has 14 residues. Written as DNA, the CDR3 is TGTGCCATCAGTGAGCGGGACAAAAGCCCTGGCTACACCTTC. The encoded protein is CAISERDKSPGYTF.